This passage covers 16 T cell receptor beta chains from one sample sequenced in a study of untreated major depressive disorder. Libraries were prepared by immunoSEQ multiplex PCR; TCRdb keeps only in-frame clonotypes and omits some of them. The table shows about 18,000 clones, with about 83% occurring only once. Sequencing used CD4+ T cells from PBMCs. Receptor source: a young woman in good health.

DNA of the CDR3: TGTGCCAGCAGCCACGGGGTAGGTGGGGCCAACGTCCTGACTTTC. This encodes CASSHGVGGANVLTF. The chain uses TRBV6-6 and TRBJ2-6, with D perhaps matching TRBD2 (5 bases). In germline, CDR1 is MNHNY, CDR2 SVGAGI (reference sequence). This CDR3 contains 15 residues. V lost 6 bases and J 3 bases, leaving 12 bases between the germline ends.

This clone has a single count. This chain joins TRBV19 and TRBJ1-1; no definite D call. Deletions cut 3 bases from V and 6 bases from J, with 14 bases between. Germline CDR1 is LNHDA and CDR2 is SQIVND (reference sequence). The CDR3 covers 14 residues. The DNA of the CDR3 is TGTGCCAGTAGTATCGAGACGGCTGGCTCTGAAGCTTTCTTT. Protein: CASSIETAGSEAFF. The full variable domain, completed using reference TRBV19 and TRBJ1-1, is DGGITQSPKYLFRKEGQNVTLSCEQNLNHDAMYWYRQDPGQGLRLIYYSQIVNDFQKGDIAEGYSVSREKKESFPLTVTSAQKNPTAFYLCASSIETAGSEAFFGQGTRLTVV.

The chain joins TRBV7-2 to TRBJ2-5; 12 nucleotides line up with TRBD2. CDR1 SGHTA and CDR2 FQGNSA come from the germline V gene. The CDR3 consists of 15 residues. J lost 6 bases, V lost 4 bases, and 6 bases had no gene match. The CDR3 sequence: CASSSWTSGMKTQYF. The DNA for the CDR3 is TGTGCCAGCAGCTCCTGGACTAGCGGGATGAAGACCCAGTACTTC.

The chain combines TRBV2 with TRBJ1-5, with D unresolved. CDR1 and CDR2 from the germline V gene are SNHLY and FYNNEI. V was trimmed by 3 bases and J by 5 bases, leaving 5 bases between them. The CDR3 is 12 amino acids. The DNA for the CDR3 is TGTGCCAGCAGTGACGGATATCAGCCCCAGCATTTT. Amino acid sequence: CASSDGYQPQHF.

The chain joins TRBV2 to TRBJ1-2; 9 positions agree with TRBD1. The V segment lost 5 bases and the J segment 4 bases; nucleotides outside the gene matches: 11. The CDR3 runs 16 residues. In germline, CDR1 is SNHLY, CDR2 FYNNEI. In DNA form, the CDR3 reads TGTGCCAGCAGTAGAACAGGGGGCGAGTACGGCTATGGCTACACCTTC. Encoded protein: CASSRTGGEYGYGYTF.

J is TRBJ1-5 and V is TRBV7-9; possibly TRBD1 for D (5 bases). CDR3 length: 14 residues. Trimming pared 7 bases from V and 6 bases from J, leaving 16 bases between. Germline V gives CDR1 SEHNR, CDR2 FQNEAQ (reference sequence). CDR3 bases: TGTGCCAGCACCTTCGCGGGGGAGAGTCAGCCCCAGCATTTT. Encoded protein: CASTFAGESQPQHF.

The CDR3 nucleotides are TGTGCTTCCAGCCGATCGATTCCCAGTGAGCAGTTCTTC. It encodes CASSRSIPSEQFF. This chain links TRBV28 with TRBJ2-1; D unresolved. The CDR3 totals 13 residues. Per germline, CDR1 MDHEN and CDR2 SYDVKM. Looking up the rest from reference TRBV28 and TRBJ2-1 gives the full variable domain: DVKVTQSSRYLVKRTGEKVFLECVQDMDHENMFWYRQDPGLGLRLIYFSYDVKMKEKGDIPEGYSVSREKKERFSLILESASTNQTSMYLCASSRSIPSEQFFGPGTRLTVL.

The rearrangement uses TRBV10-3 and TRBJ1-4, with D perhaps TRBD1 (5 bases). Germline loops: CDR1 ENHRY, CDR2 SYGVKD. CDR3 length: 15 amino acids. Trimming cost V 2 bases and J 0 bases, with 7 bases left between them. CDR3 sequence (DNA): TGTGCCATCAGTGAGGGGACGGCAACTAATGAAAAACTGTTTTTT. It translates to CAISEGTATNEKLFF.

The chain joins TRBV6-5 to TRBJ1-3; D gene unclear. This CDR3 has 16 amino acids. CDR1 is MNHEY and CDR2 is SVGAGI in the germline V gene. V was trimmed by 0 bases and J by 0 bases, leaving 9 bases between them. CDR3 in amino acids: CASSYSHGASGNTIYF. In DNA, the CDR3 is TGTGCCAGCAGTTACTCGCACGGAGCCTCTGGAAACACCATATATTTT.

The sample holds one count of this clone. The chain couples TRBV7-8 to TRBJ1-5; weak D call: TRBD1 (5 bases). Trimming removed 2 bases from V and 3 bases from J, with 8 bases in between. The CDR3 sequence is 14 residues long. Germline lookup yields CDR1 SGHVS and CDR2 FQNEAQ. For the CDR3, the DNA is TGTGCCAGCAGCTTATGGGGGACCAATCAGCCCCAGCATTTT. This translates into CASSLWGTNQPQHF. Full variable domain (remainder filled in from reference TRBV7-8 and TRBJ1-5): GAGVSQSPRYKVAKRGQDVALRCDPISGHVSLFWYQQALGQGPEFLTYFQNEAQLDKSGLPSDRFFAERPEGSVSTLKIQRTQQEDSAVYLCASSLWGTNQPQHFGDGTRLSIL.

This clone was recorded only once. The chain links TRBV28 to TRBJ2-7; D is possibly TRBD1 (6 bases). Trimming shortened V by 6 bases and J by 5 bases, and 23 bases separated the two germline ends. The CDR3 loop spans 16 amino acids. Germline CDR1 and CDR2: MDHEN and SYDVKM. The CDR3 sequence: CASSRGGATSVDEQYF. CDR3 nucleotide sequence: TGTGCCAGCAGCCGAGGGGGTGCTACCTCAGTCGACGAGCAGTACTTC.

The rearrangement links TRBV5-1 to TRBJ2-2, with 13 bases matching TRBD2. V lost 3 bases to trimming and J lost 13 bases; unmatched junction nucleotides: 6. Germline CDR1 is SGHRS and CDR2 is YFSETQ. This CDR3 is 14 amino acids long. CDR3 protein: CASSSGTSGIVLFF. In DNA form, the CDR3 reads TGCGCCAGCAGCTCCGGGACTAGCGGGATTGTGCTGTTTTTT.

This clone was detected only a few times. This chain uses TRBV10-3 with TRBJ2-7; D call uncertain. This CDR3 region has 13 residues. The germline V and J ends were trimmed by 0 bases and 7 bases, with 10 bases remaining between them. Per germline, CDR1 ENHRY and CDR2 SYGVKD. The CDR3 here is CAISESAAQEQYF. In DNA form, the CDR3 reads TGTGCCATCAGTGAGTCGGCAGCTCAGGAGCAGTACTTC.

In DNA, the CDR3 is TGTGCCAGCAGTCTGCAAGCCTACGAGCAGTACTTC. Its translation is CASSLQAYEQYF. The chain carries TRBV2 and TRBJ2-7; D is uncertain. Between the trimmed V and J ends, which lost 5 bases and 2 bases, there was a span of 7 bases. In germline, CDR1 is SNHLY, CDR2 FYNNEI. The CDR3 length is 12 residues.

The chain carries TRBV6-4 and TRBJ2-7, with TRBD2 matching over 8 bases. The CDR3 sequence is 14 residues long. The germline V gene encodes CDR1 MRHNA and CDR2 SNTAGT. J gave up 0 bases and V 4 bases, and 2 bases lay outside the gene matches. This CDR3 is CASSGGLVSYEQYF. The CDR3 coding sequence is TGTGCCAGCAGTGGGGGACTAGTCTCCTACGAGCAGTACTTC.

This clone has more than one count but fewer than ten. The rearrangement links TRBV10-3 to TRBJ1-2, with D perhaps TRBD1 (6 bases). Germline loops: CDR1 ENHRY, CDR2 SYGVKD. The germline V and J ends were trimmed by 0 bases and 7 bases, with 15 bases remaining between them. This CDR3 has 15 amino acids. The CDR3 here is CAISESGAAQGGYTF. The CDR3 nucleotides are TGTGCCATCAGTGAGTCGGGGGCAGCCCAGGGTGGCTACACCTTC.